What follows are 32 T cell receptor beta chains derived from one specimen sequenced in a study of T cell changes during pregnancy in multiple sclerosis. Produced via immunoSEQ multiplex PCR; TCRdb's table is partial and in-frame only. Found here are more than 35,000 clones, about 93% of them singletons; the top ten hold about 0.35%. The sample was CD4+ T cells from peripheral blood mononuclear cells, taken in the third trimester of pregnancy. The origin of the receptors is a female donor in good health, enrolled as a control in a pregnancy study.

The chain recombines TRBV6-5 with TRBJ1-6; 7 bases agree with TRBD1. Germline V gene lookup returns CDR1 MNHEY and CDR2 SVGAGI. The ends lost 4 bases at V and 7 bases at J; junction bases unmatched: 7. The CDR3 consists of 15 residues. The CDR3 bases are TGTGCCAGCAGTTGGAAGGGGGCGGGCAATTCACCCCTCCACTTT. Translating it yields CASSWKGAGNSPLHF.

The chain uses TRBV5-1 and TRBJ1-1; D gene ambiguous. Germline V gives CDR1 SGHRS, CDR2 YFSETQ. The CDR3 spans 13 residues. Trimming took off 0 bases at V and 6 bases at J, with 9 bases between the two ends. This CDR3 is CASSLVRGSEAFF. The CDR3 region has the DNA TGCGCCAGCAGCTTGGTGCGCGGATCTGAAGCTTTCTTT.

This clone was recorded once. The CDR3 region has the DNA TGTGCCAGCAGCCCCGGGTGGGAAGCGGGGGGTATCAGGGCAGATACGCAGTATTTT. Residues: CASSPGWEAGGIRADTQYF. The rearrangement uses TRBV9 and TRBJ2-3; TRBD2 matches at 9 bases. There are 19 residues in the CDR3. Germline CDR1 SGDLS, CDR2 YYNGEE. V lost 4 bases to trimming and J lost 4 bases; unmatched junction nucleotides: 19.

The gene calls are TRBV6-6 and TRBJ2-7; 8 bases align to TRBD1. V was clipped by 0 bases and J by 4 bases; unmatched bases: 5. CDR1 is MNHNY, CDR2 SVGAGI, per germline (reference sequence). This CDR3 is 15 amino acids long. CDR3 bases: TGTGCCAGCAGTTACTCCAGGACAGGGTGGTACGAGCAGTACTTC. Amino acids: CASSYSRTGWYEQYF.

This chain connects TRBV2 to TRBJ2-7; the D is unclear. The CDR3 has 14 amino acids. V shed 6 bases and J shed 1 base, with 13 bases lying between them. The V gene's germline CDR1 is SNHLY and CDR2 FYNNEI. The CDR3 region has the DNA TGTGCCAGCAGCGAACAAACCGAGTCCTACGAGCAGTACTTC. Translating gives CASSEQTESYEQYF. The full variable domain, in which reference TRBV2 and TRBJ2-7 provide the parts outside the CDR3, is EPEVTQTPSHQVTQMGQEVILRCVPISNHLYFYWYRQILGQKVEFLVSFYNNEISEKSEIFDDQFSVERPDGSNFTLKIRSTKLEDSAMYFCASSEQTESYEQYFGPGTRLTVT.

Here the CDR3 DNA reads TGTGCCAGCAGCTTAGTCGAGTCTCCTAACTATGGCTACACCTTC. Amino acid sequence: CASSLVESPNYGYTF. V and J are TRBV7-9 and TRBJ1-2; no firm D call. The CDR3 length is 15 residues. The V end lost 1 base, the J end lost 0 bases, and 9 bases lay between the germline ends. The V gene's germline CDR1 is SEHNR and CDR2 FQNEAQ (reference sequence).

The rearrangement uses TRBV5-4 and TRBJ2-5, with TRBD2 matching over 8 bases. J gave up 4 bases and V 4 bases, and 12 bases lay outside the gene matches. Germline V lookup: CDR1 SGHNT, CDR2 YYREEE (reference sequence). This CDR3 is 16 amino acids long. Here the CDR3 reads CASSIEAGVVGETQYF. The CDR3 region has the DNA TGTGCCAGCAGCATAGAAGCGGGAGTAGTAGGAGAGACCCAGTACTTC.

The chain employs TRBV2 and TRBJ2-3, with TRBD2 matching over 11 bases. Per germline, CDR1 SNHLY and CDR2 FYNNEI. There are 18 residues in the CDR3. V was clipped by 1 base and J by 8 bases; unmatched bases: 14. The chain's CDR3 is CASSEGLAGGLAVGTQYF. The CDR3 bases are TGTGCCAGCAGTGAAGGGCTAGCGGGGGGTCTCGCGGTCGGTACGCAGTATTTT.

The chain is built from TRBV7-8 and TRBJ1-2; 9 bases fit TRBD1. Germline CDR1 SGHVS, CDR2 FQNEAQ. The CDR3 contains 17 residues. V shed 3 bases, J shed 5 bases, and the junction held 13 bases outside the gene matches. CDR3 nucleotides: TGTGCCAGCAGCTTCTATCCGAGAACCGGGACAGGGTATGGCTACACCTTC. This sequence encodes CASSFYPRTGTGYGYTF.

The chain employs TRBV18 and TRBJ2-3; TRBD1 is a possible D gene (5 bases). Germline V CDR1 and CDR2: KGHSH, LQKENI. With 1 base removed from V and 2 bases from J, the gap between germline ends came to 10 bases. The CDR3 loop spans 15 amino acids. DNA for the CDR3: TGTGCCAGCTCACCACTTCAGGGTTTCACAGATACGCAGTATTTT. It is translated as CASSPLQGFTDTQYF.

This chain links TRBV6-5 with TRBJ1-2; tentatively, D is TRBD1 (5 bases). This CDR3 has 14 amino acids. Per germline, CDR1 MNHEY and CDR2 SVGAGI. Trimming removed 0 bases from V and 2 bases from J, with 7 bases in between. The CDR3 loop is CASSYSGVNYGYTF. The CDR3 DNA is TGTGCCAGCAGTTACTCAGGGGTGAACTATGGCTACACCTTC.

The V gene is TRBV19, the J gene TRBJ2-1; tentative D call: TRBD2 (5 bases). From germline, CDR1 is LNHDA and CDR2 SQIVND (reference sequence). The germline V and J ends were trimmed by 6 bases and 2 bases, with 11 bases remaining between them. The CDR3 length is 14 residues. CDR3: CASRLGPPYNEQFF. The CDR3 DNA follows: TGTGCCAGTAGACTAGGGCCCCCCTACAATGAGCAGTTCTTC.

V gene TRBV28 combines with J gene TRBJ1-1; D uncertain. V lost 5 bases, J lost 0 bases, and 4 bases lay in between. From germline, CDR1 is MDHEN and CDR2 SYDVKM. CDR3 length: 12 residues. This CDR3 is CASSTVNTEAFF. CDR3 DNA: TGTGCCAGCAGTACAGTGAACACTGAAGCTTTCTTT.

This clone was recorded a few times. The V gene is TRBV18, the J gene TRBJ2-1, with no clear D. Trimming shortened V by 2 bases and J by 7 bases, and 15 bases separated the two germline ends. The length of the CDR3 is 15 residues. Germline loops: CDR1 KGHSH, CDR2 LQKENI. CDR3 DNA: TGTGCCAGCTCACCATTGAGGCTAGTGGAGAATGAGCAGTTCTTC. Its protein product is CASSPLRLVENEQFF.

The rearrangement links TRBV21-1 to TRBJ1-1. TRBV21-1 is a known pseudogene. The CDR3 loop spans 13 amino acids. CDR3 in DNA: TGTGCCAGCAGCATGGGGGGGGGAGCTGAAGCTTTCTTT. The encoded protein is CASSMGGGAEAFF.

V gene TRBV30 combines with J gene TRBJ2-7; possible D gene TRBD2, 5 bases. V lost 0 bases to trimming and J lost 3 bases, with 15 bases between them. CDR1 GTSNPN and CDR2 SVGIG come from the germline V gene (reference sequence). The CDR3 consists of 15 residues. In DNA form, the CDR3 reads TGTGCCTGGAGTGTCAGCCGGGGAAAAGTCTACGAGCAGTACTTC. Residues: CAWSVSRGKVYEQYF.

In its sample, this clone was seen once. The chain uses TRBV7-6 and TRBJ2-5; possible D gene TRBD1, 6 bases. Trimming took off 2 bases at V and 5 bases at J, with 15 bases between the two ends. The germline V gene encodes CDR1 SGHVS and CDR2 FNYEAQ. This CDR3 spans 15 amino acids. The CDR3 DNA sequence: TGTGCCAGCAGCTTACGAACAGGGCAGCGGGAGACCCAGTACTTC. Amino acid sequence: CASSLRTGQRETQYF. Using reference TRBV7-6 and TRBJ2-5 for the parts outside the CDR3, the full variable domain is GAGVSQSPRYKVTKRGQDVALRCDPISGHVSLYWYRQALGQGPEFLTYFNYEAQQDKSGLPNDRFSAERPEGSISTLTIQRTEQRDSAMYRCASSLRTGQRETQYFGPGTRLLVL.

The chain couples TRBV19 to TRBJ1-1, with TRBD1 as a possible D gene (6 bases). The ends were cut back, 8 bases at V and 4 bases at J, with 11 bases in the middle. CDR3 length: 12 residues. Germline CDR1 and CDR2: LNHDA and SQIVND (reference sequence). The CDR3 loop reads CASYRGFTEAFF. Here the CDR3 DNA reads TGTGCCAGTTATAGGGGGTTCACTGAAGCTTTCTTT.

V gene TRBV2 combines with J gene TRBJ2-2, with D possibly being TRBD1 (7 bases). V shed 3 bases and J shed 3 bases, with 8 bases lying between them. CDR1 and CDR2 from the germline V gene are SNHLY and FYNNEI. The CDR3 extends over 14 amino acids. For the CDR3, the DNA is TGTGCCAGCAGTGACAGGGGGGACACCGGGGAGCTGTTTTTT. Residues: CASSDRGDTGELFF.

The chain combines TRBV6-1 with TRBJ2-2; D call uncertain. Germline V lookup: CDR1 MNHNS, CDR2 SASEGT. This CDR3 region has 15 residues. The V end was cut by 1 base, the J end by 2 bases, with 8 bases between. The CDR3 DNA is TGTGCCAGCAGTGAAGATCTGTCTAACACCGGGGAGCTGTTTTTT. Its protein product is CASSEDLSNTGELFF.

The chain combines TRBV4-1 with TRBJ1-5, with TRBD1 identical over 7 bases. Trimming cost V 3 bases and J 0 bases; bases outside gene matches: 8. Germline lookup yields CDR1 MGHRA and CDR2 YSYEKL. This CDR3 region has 17 residues. CDR3 sequence reads: CASSHGDRDRSNQPQHF. The CDR3 bases are TGCGCCAGCAGCCATGGTGACAGGGATCGTAGCAATCAGCCCCAGCATTTT.

The chain is built from TRBV2 and TRBJ1-2, with D tentatively TRBD1 (6 bases). The ends were cut back, 3 bases at V and 2 bases at J, with 10 bases in the middle. The CDR3 is 14 amino acids. In germline, CDR1 is SNHLY, CDR2 FYNNEI. CDR3 nucleotide sequence: TGTGCCAGCAGTGACAGACAGGCGAACTATGGCTACACCTTC. Residues: CASSDRQANYGYTF.

The CDR3 coding sequence is TGTGCCAGCAGCTCTGGGACACAGCCCCAGCATTTT. This encodes CASSSGTQPQHF. The chain has TRBV7-9 and TRBJ1-5; tentatively, D is TRBD1 (6 bases). Trimming removed 4 bases at V and 7 bases at J, with 8 bases between. The CDR3 totals 12 residues. Per germline, CDR1 SEHNR and CDR2 FQNEAQ (reference sequence).

This clone showed up just once. This chain links TRBV15 with TRBJ2-3; 11 nucleotides match TRBD2. J lost 9 bases, V lost 0 bases, and 5 bases had no gene match. This CDR3 is 15 amino acids long. Germline CDR1 LNHNV, CDR2 YYDKDF (reference sequence). CDR3 amino acids: CATSRDLAGGSTQYF. The CDR3 bases are TGTGCCACCAGCAGAGATCTAGCGGGAGGAAGCACGCAGTATTTT. The whole variable domain, remainder taken from reference TRBV15 and TRBJ2-3, is DAMVIQNPRYQVTQFGKPVTLSCSQTLNHNVMYWYQQKSSQAPKLLFHYYDKDFNNEADTPDNFQSRRPNTSFCFLDIRSPGLGDTAMYLCATSRDLAGGSTQYFGPGTRLTVL.

The rearrangement links TRBV7-9 to TRBJ1-1; 11 bases are shared with TRBD1. Germline CDR1 is SEHNR and CDR2 is FQNEAQ (reference sequence). With 5 bases clipped from V and 6 bases from J, the junction kept 11 bases outside the gene matches. The CDR3 contains 16 residues. CDR3 loop: CASSPLPGQGVAEAFF. CDR3 DNA: TGTGCCAGCAGCCCTTTACCGGGACAGGGGGTGGCTGAAGCTTTCTTT.

The rearrangement joins TRBV29-1 to TRBJ1-5; D remains unclear. This CDR3 has 13 amino acids. V shed 5 bases and J shed 6 bases, with 14 bases lying between them. Looked up from germline, CDR1 is SQVTM and CDR2 is ANQGSEA. The CDR3 here is CSVREQVGQPQHF. The CDR3 nucleotides read TGCAGCGTTCGGGAGCAGGTCGGTCAGCCCCAGCATTTT.

The CDR3 loop reads CSVEDRGPANEKLFF. As DNA, the CDR3 is TGCAGCGTTGAAGATCGCGGGCCTGCTAATGAAAAACTGTTTTTT. The chain has TRBV29-1 and TRBJ1-4; D is undetermined. V dropped 0 bases and J dropped 3 bases, with 11 bases sitting between them. From germline, CDR1 is SQVTM and CDR2 ANQGSEA. The CDR3 has 15 amino acids.

This rearrangement joins TRBV6-1 to TRBJ2-3; 10 bases agree with TRBD2. The germline gives CDR1 MNHNS, CDR2 SASEGT. The CDR3 spans 16 residues. V shed 0 bases and J 0 bases; nucleotides not matched to a gene: 0. CDR3 in DNA: TGTGCCAGCAGTGAAGCGACTAGCGGGAGCACAGATACGCAGTATTTT. It yields the protein CASSEATSGSTDTQYF.

The table lists this clone with a count of one. The V and J genes are TRBV4-1 and TRBJ2-5; 8 nucleotides match TRBD2. The CDR3 runs 16 residues. The germline CDR1 and CDR2 sequences are MGHRA and YSYEKL. V lost 0 bases, J lost 2 bases, and 5 bases stayed unmatched. The chain's CDR3 is CASSQEPGLEQETQYF. CDR3 sequence (DNA): TGCGCCAGCAGCCAAGAACCGGGACTAGAACAAGAGACCCAGTACTTC.

The chain joins TRBV15 to TRBJ2-7; TRBD1 is a possible D gene (6 bases). Trimming took off 1 base at V and 6 bases at J, with 13 bases between the two ends. The CDR3 sequence is 14 residues long. Germline-derived CDR1 and CDR2 are LNHNV and YYDKDF (reference sequence). CDR3 in amino acids: CATSRGRGYGEQYF. The CDR3 nucleotides read TGTGCCACCAGCAGAGGCAGGGGATATGGCGAGCAGTACTTC.

This rearrangement joins TRBV5-6 to TRBJ1-6, with 10 positions matching TRBD1. Germline V gene sequence: CDR1 SGHDT, CDR2 YYEEEE. CDR3 size: 16 residues. Trimming took 3 bases from V and 9 from J; bases not matched to a gene: 9. The CDR3 loop is CASSSDRGMVGSPLHF. The CDR3, as DNA: TGTGCCAGCAGCTCGGACAGGGGGATGGTTGGTTCACCCCTCCACTTT. Full variable domain (rest looked up from reference TRBV5-6 and TRBJ1-6): DAGVTQSPTHLIKTRGQQVTLRCSPKSGHDTVSWYQQALGQGPQFIFQYYEEEERQRGNFPDRFSGHQFPNYSSELNVNALLLGDSALYLCASSSDRGMVGSPLHFGNGTRLTVT.

This clone was counted a few times. V and J are TRBV19 and TRBJ1-5, with TRBD1 matching 7 bases. Germline V CDR1 and CDR2: LNHDA, SQIVND (reference sequence). The junction had 6 bases not matched to a gene; V was cut back by 11 bases and J by 5 bases. The CDR3 totals 12 residues. The CDR3 here is CAARQGHQPQHF. DNA for the CDR3: TGTGCCGCACGACAGGGCCATCAGCCCCAGCATTTT.